This TCR beta chain appears in the sequencing data of a study of blood T cell repertoires in COVID-19. Whole-study context: Whether acute or convalescent, the COVID-19 samples came from the United States, Italy and Spain.

In the original workflow: Counts of nucleated cells, estimated from reference gene primer amplification, were obtained. Repertoires were generated with immunoSEQ multiplex PCR, while TCRdb's copy carries only in-frame clones and drops some. The V and J calls and clone size are taken from that table; D and trimming were inferred from the DNA. This table holds 220,000 or so clones, 84% found once. This TCR derives from a young man with active or convalescent COVID-19. The sequenced sample consisted of peripheral blood.

The CDR3 loop reads CASSFHRDTEAFF. CDR3 DNA sequence: TGTGCCAGCAGTTTCCACAGGGACACTGAAGCTTTCTTT. The gene calls are TRBV28 and TRBJ1-1, with a possible D match to TRBD1 (6 bases). CDR3 size: 13 residues. Trimming removed 3 bases from V and 3 bases from J, with 8 bases in between. The germline gives CDR1 MDHEN, CDR2 SYDVKM. Full variable domain (remainder filled in from reference TRBV28 and TRBJ1-1): DVKVTQSSRYLVKRTGEKVFLECVQDMDHENMFWYRQDPGLGLRLIYFSYDVKMKEKGDIPEGYSVSREKKERFSLILESASTNQTSMYLCASSFHRDTEAFFGQGTRLTVV.